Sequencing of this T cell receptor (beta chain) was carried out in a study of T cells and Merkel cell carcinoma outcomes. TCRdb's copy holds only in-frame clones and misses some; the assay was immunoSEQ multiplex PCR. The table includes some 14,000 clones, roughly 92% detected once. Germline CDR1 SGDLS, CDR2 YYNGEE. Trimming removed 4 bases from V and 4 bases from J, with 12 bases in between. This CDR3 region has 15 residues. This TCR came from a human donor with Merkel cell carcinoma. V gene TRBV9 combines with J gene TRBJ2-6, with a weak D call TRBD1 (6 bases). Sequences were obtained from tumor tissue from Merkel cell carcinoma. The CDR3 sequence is CASSLQGSGANVLTF. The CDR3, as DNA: TGTGCCAGCAGCTTACAGGGATCCGGGGCCAACGTCCTGACTTTC.